The clone carrying this T cell receptor (beta chain) was seen a single time. This entry comes from a study of T cell responses to AZD1222 COVID-19 vaccine. Profiling relied on immunoSEQ multiplex PCR, and the TCRdb table lists in-frame clones only, not all of them. The repertoire holds about 62,000 clones, with approximately 90% as singletons. Trimming shortened V by 5 bases and J by 10 bases, and 20 bases separated the two germline ends. The CDR3 covers 13 residues. From germline, CDR1 is GTSNPN and CDR2 SVGIG (reference sequence). V usage is TRBV30 and J usage is TRBJ1-1; D remains ambiguous. The sequencing here drew on peripheral blood, taken on day 0 of AZD1222 vaccination. This TCR was sampled from an adult in good health. CDR3 in DNA: TGTGCCTGGTTACATGGGCAGGTGTTGGGAGCTTTCTTT. Residues: CAWLHGQVLGAFF.